One sample yielded the 10 T cell receptor beta chains listed below, sequenced in a study of control samples from healthy donors and cancer patients. Here immunoSEQ multiplex PCR was the method, and the copy in TCRdb shows in-frame clones only, minus some. The repertoire holds about 170,000 clones, more than 85% seen once, with around 2% in the top ten. The source material was blood. The origin of the receptors is a woman aged 35 to 49 in good health.

CDR3 nucleotides: TGTGCCAGCAGTGAGGAGGGAGGCTATAATTCACCCCTCCACTTT. Protein product: CASSEEGGYNSPLHF. The chain carries TRBV2 and TRBJ1-6, with D unclear. Germline loops: CDR1 SNHLY, CDR2 FYNNEI. V gave up 3 bases and J gave up 3 bases, with 9 bases separating them. The CDR3 has 15 amino acids.

The J gene is TRBJ1-2, the V gene TRBV5-5; no clear D gene. Germline V gene sequence: CDR1 SGHKS, CDR2 YYEKEE (reference sequence). The CDR3 spans 15 residues. V was pared by 3 bases and J by 1 base, with 13 bases between. This CDR3 is CASSSASTYNYGYTF. The CDR3 nucleotides are TGTGCCAGCAGCTCCGCTTCCACCTATAACTATGGCTACACCTTC.

This clone occurred a few times. The V gene is TRBV19, the J gene TRBJ1-6; D remains ambiguous. Germline lookup yields CDR1 LNHDA and CDR2 SQIVND (reference sequence). With 9 bases removed from V and 0 bases from J, the gap between germline ends came to 9 bases. The CDR3 is 14 residues long. The CDR3: CASSRSSYNSPLHF. The CDR3 coding sequence is TGTGCCAGCTCGCGGAGCTCCTATAATTCACCCCTCCACTTT.

V is TRBV5-4 and J is TRBJ2-5, with 10 bases aligning to TRBD2. Germline CDR1 and CDR2: SGHNT and YYREEE (reference sequence). The CDR3 runs 17 residues. V lost 0 bases, J lost 5 bases, and 10 bases stayed unmatched. CDR3 residues: CASSLGLAGDKGETQYF. The DNA of the CDR3 is TGTGCCAGCAGCTTGGGGCTAGCGGGGGACAAGGGTGAGACCCAGTACTTC.

This clone appeared a few times. This chain's CDR3 is CASSRSGDSNQPQHF. In DNA form, the CDR3 reads TGCGCCAGCAGCCGATCTGGGGATAGCAATCAGCCCCAGCATTTT. The chain uses TRBV5-1 and TRBJ1-5; D unresolved. The CDR3 is 15 amino acids. CDR1 is SGHRS and CDR2 is YFSETQ in the germline V gene. Trimming cost V 4 bases and J 0 bases, with 11 bases left between them.

The V and J genes are TRBV6-5 and TRBJ1-1; tentatively, D is TRBD1 (6 bases). Germline CDR1 reads MNHEY; CDR2 reads SVGAGI. Trimming stripped 0 bases from V and 5 bases from J, with 13 bases between. This CDR3 comprises 15 residues. The CDR3 region has the DNA TGTGCCAGCAGTTACTCAGAAGACACAGGGACTGAAGCTTTCTTT. Translating gives CASSYSEDTGTEAFF.

The chain joins TRBV5-1 to TRBJ2-5; possible D gene TRBD1, 6 bases. CDR3 length: 14 residues. Trimming took off 4 bases at V and 2 bases at J, with 12 bases between the two ends. CDR1 is SGHRS and CDR2 is YFSETQ in the germline V gene. The CDR3 DNA follows: TGCGCCAGCAGCCCAGGCAGGGGACAAGAGACCCAGTACTTC. Translated, it gives CASSPGRGQETQYF.

The chain is built from TRBV5-8 and TRBJ1-4, with D uncertain. Trimming stripped 0 bases from V and 4 bases from J, with 10 bases between. This CDR3 is built from 15 residues. Germline CDR1 SGHTS, CDR2 YDEGEE. CDR3 in DNA: TGTGCCAGCAGCTTGGGTTCCCTCCATAATGAAAAACTGTTTTTT. It translates to CASSLGSLHNEKLFF.

The CDR3 loop reads CASSLAGRFNQPQHF. In DNA, the CDR3 is TGTGCCAGCAGCTTGGCCGGGCGGTTCAATCAGCCCCAGCATTTT. V gene TRBV5-5 combines with J gene TRBJ1-5, with D hard to call. V was trimmed by 0 bases and J by 3 bases, leaving 10 bases between them. The CDR3 spans 15 residues. CDR1 and CDR2 (germline): SGHKS, YYEKEE (reference sequence).

CDR3 sequence: CASSLQALNGGRRETQYF. DNA of the CDR3: TGTGCCAGCAGCTTACAGGCTTTAAATGGGGGTAGGAGAGAGACCCAGTACTTC. The chain links TRBV7-9 to TRBJ2-5; D assignment may be TRBD1 or TRBD2 (5 bases each). This CDR3 comprises 18 residues. Germline CDR1 and CDR2: SEHNR and FQNEAQ (reference sequence). V gave up 2 bases and J gave up 4 bases, with 23 bases separating them.